Listed below are T cell receptor beta chains from one sample, sequenced in a study of T cell changes during pregnancy in multiple sclerosis. This table comes from immunoSEQ multiplex PCR, and its TCRdb copy is limited to in-frame clones, with some not included. There are around 130,000 clones in the sample; roughly 97% occur only once, and roughly 0.44% lies in the top ten. The material was peripheral blood, obtained after pregnancy. The receptors come from a female donor with multiple sclerosis, enrolled in a pregnancy study. CDR3s include the opening cysteine and the closing phenylalanine or tryptophan. Fields, in order: J gene, D gene, clone size, V gene, CDR3 length, CDR3 DNA, CDR3 protein. The D gene is left open where the match is weak. Clone size is stated in some rows and not others, as once, few, many or a class when expanded.

j_call: TRBJ2-1
d_call: .
clone_size: .
v_call: TRBV7-9
cdr3_length: 14
cdr3_nt: TGTGCCAGCAGCTTCAGACAGCCAGACAATGAGCAGTTCTTC
cdr3_aa: CASSFRQPDNEQFF

j_call: TRBJ2-7
d_call: TRBD1
clone_size: once
v_call: TRBV28
cdr3_length: 15
cdr3_nt: TGTGCCAGCAGTTTTGGGGCAGGGGGCTCCTACGAGCAGTACTTC
cdr3_aa: CASSFGAGGSYEQYF

j_call: TRBJ2-1
d_call: TRBD2
clone_size: .
v_call: TRBV19
cdr3_length: 14
cdr3_nt: TGTGCCAGCCAGATAGCGGGAGGTATCGGTGAGCAGTTCTTC
cdr3_aa: CASQIAGGIGEQFF

j_call: TRBJ1-2
d_call: .
clone_size: .
v_call: TRBV7-9
cdr3_length: 14
cdr3_nt: TGTGCCAGCAGTCGATTCGAAGGGAGCTATGGCTACACCTTC
cdr3_aa: CASSRFEGSYGYTF

j_call: TRBJ2-1
d_call: .
clone_size: .
v_call: TRBV28
cdr3_length: 14
cdr3_nt: TGTGCCAGCAGTTTATCCAAGCCCGGGGTTGAGCAGTTCTTC
cdr3_aa: CASSLSKPGVEQFF

j_call: TRBJ1-5
d_call: TRBD1
clone_size: .
v_call: TRBV28
cdr3_length: 16
cdr3_nt: TGTGCCAGCACGTACAACCGGGACAGGGGTTATCAGCCCCAGCATTTT
cdr3_aa: CASTYNRDRGYQPQHF

j_call: TRBJ2-7
d_call: .
clone_size: .
v_call: TRBV6-1
cdr3_length: 14
cdr3_nt: TGTGCCAGCACTCTGACTAGTTCCCCATACGAGCAGTACTTC
cdr3_aa: CASTLTSSPYEQYF

j_call: TRBJ2-7
d_call: TRBD1
clone_size: .
v_call: TRBV19
cdr3_length: 15
cdr3_nt: TGTGCCAGTAAGGGACAGGGGGCAGTTGGCTCCGAGCAGTACTTC
cdr3_aa: CASKGQGAVGSEQYF

j_call: TRBJ2-5
d_call: TRBD2
clone_size: .
v_call: TRBV4-2
cdr3_length: 17
cdr3_nt: TGTGCCAGCAGCCAAGGACGGGTAGCGGGAGGGCCTGAGACCCAGTACTTC
cdr3_aa: CASSQGRVAGGPETQYF

j_call: TRBJ2-2
d_call: TRBD2
clone_size: .
v_call: TRBV5-1
cdr3_length: 17
cdr3_nt: TGCGCCAGCAGCTCCGCGCCGTCGGGACTAGCGGCCGGGGAGCTGTTTTTT
cdr3_aa: CASSSAPSGLAAGELFF